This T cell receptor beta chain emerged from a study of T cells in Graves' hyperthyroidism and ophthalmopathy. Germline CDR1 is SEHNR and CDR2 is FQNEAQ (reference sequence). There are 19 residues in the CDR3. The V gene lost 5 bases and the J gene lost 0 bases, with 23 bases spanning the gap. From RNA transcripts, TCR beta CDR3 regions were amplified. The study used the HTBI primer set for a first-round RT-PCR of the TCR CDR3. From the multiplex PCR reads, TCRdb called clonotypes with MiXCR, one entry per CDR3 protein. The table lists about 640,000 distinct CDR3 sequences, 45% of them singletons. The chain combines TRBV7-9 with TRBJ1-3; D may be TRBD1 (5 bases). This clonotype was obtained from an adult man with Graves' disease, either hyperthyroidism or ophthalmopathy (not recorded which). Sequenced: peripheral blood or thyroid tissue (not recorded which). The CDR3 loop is CASSQGRVFSSVSGNTIYF. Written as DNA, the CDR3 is TGTGCCAGCAGCCAGGGCAGGGTTTTTTCGTCCGTCTCTGGAAACACCATATATTTT.